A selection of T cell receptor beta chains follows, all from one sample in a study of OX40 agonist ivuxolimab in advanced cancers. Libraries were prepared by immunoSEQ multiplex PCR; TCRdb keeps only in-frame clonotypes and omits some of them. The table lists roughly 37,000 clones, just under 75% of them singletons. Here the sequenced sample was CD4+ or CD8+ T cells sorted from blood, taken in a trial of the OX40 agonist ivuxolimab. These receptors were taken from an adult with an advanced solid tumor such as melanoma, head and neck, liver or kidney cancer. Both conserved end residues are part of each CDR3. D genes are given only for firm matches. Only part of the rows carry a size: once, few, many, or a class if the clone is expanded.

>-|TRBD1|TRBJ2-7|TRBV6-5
TGTGCCAGCAGCCCGGGACAGCGTCTAGAATGGAACTTC
CASSPGQRLEWNF
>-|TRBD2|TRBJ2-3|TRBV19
TGTGCCAGTAGTATAGATCCGGGACTAGTGGTGACAGATACGCAGTATTTT
CASSIDPGLVVTDTQYF
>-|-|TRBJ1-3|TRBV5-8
TGTGCCAGCAGCTTAGGCAGACCCGAATCTGGAAACACCATATATTTT
CASSLGRPESGNTIYF
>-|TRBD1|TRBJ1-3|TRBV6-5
TGTGCCAGCACCTCCCAGGGGGGCAGAAACACCATATATTTT
CASTSQGGRNTIYF
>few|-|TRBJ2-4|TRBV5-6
TGTGCCAGCAGCTTGGTGCTAGCCAAAAACATTCAGTACTTC
CASSLVLAKNIQYF
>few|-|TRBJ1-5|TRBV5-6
TGTGCCAGCAGCTTGGCTGACCAGCCCCAGCATTTT
CASSLADQPQHF
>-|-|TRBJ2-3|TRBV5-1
TGCGCCAGCGAGAGGACGGCCGGAACAGATACGCAGTATTTT
CASERTAGTDTQYF
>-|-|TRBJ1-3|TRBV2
TGTGCCAGCAGTAACAGGGATTCTGGAAACACCATATATTTT
CASSNRDSGNTIYF
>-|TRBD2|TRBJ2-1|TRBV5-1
TGCGCCAGCACTAGCGGGGGCCGTTCAATGGATGAGCAGTTCTTC
CASTSGGRSMDEQFF
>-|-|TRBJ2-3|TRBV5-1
TGCGCCAGCAGCTTAGTCGGTCGCACAGATACGCAGTATTTT
CASSLVGRTDTQYF
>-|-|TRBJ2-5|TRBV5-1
TGCGCCAGCAGCTATATATCAGGGGAAGAGACCCAGTACTTC
CASSYISGEETQYF
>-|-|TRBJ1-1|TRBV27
TGTGCCAGCAGAGAGGGGGGAAGGACTGAAGCTTTCTTT
CASREGGRTEAFF
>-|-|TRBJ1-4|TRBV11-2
TGTGCCAGCAGCTTAGGGGGTGCTAATGAAAAACTGTTTTTT
CASSLGGANEKLFF
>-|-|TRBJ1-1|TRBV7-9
TGTGCCACCCTAGAGGGCGGTGGCACTGAAGCTTTCTTT
CATLEGGGTEAFF
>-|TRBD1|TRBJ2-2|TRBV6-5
TGTGCCAGCAGTAAGACAGGGGCCGGCACCGGGGAGCTGTTTTTT
CASSKTGAGTGELFF
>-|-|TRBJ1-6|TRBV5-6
TGTGCCAGCAGCCGGACAGTTAGGGGGGATAATTCACCCCTCCACTTT
CASSRTVRGDNSPLHF
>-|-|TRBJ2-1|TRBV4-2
TGTGCCAGCACCGGGGCGTCCTACAATGAGCAGTTCTTC
CASTGASYNEQFF
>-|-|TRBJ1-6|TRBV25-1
TGTGCCAGCAGTGACACGACAGGCAGGAATTCACCCCTCCACTTT
CASSDTTGRNSPLHF
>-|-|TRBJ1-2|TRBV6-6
TGTGCCAGCATTTCACCCACAGGGTTTGGGTATGGCTACACCTTC
CASISPTGFGYGYTF
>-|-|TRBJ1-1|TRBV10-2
TGCGCCAGCAGTGATAGAGGGGCCTTGAACACTGAAGCTTTCTTT
CASSDRGALNTEAFF
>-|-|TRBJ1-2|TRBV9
TGTGCCAGCAGCGGTCTGACAGAAAGGGTCGGCTACACCTTC
CASSGLTERVGYTF
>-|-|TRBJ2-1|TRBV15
TGTGCCACCAGCAGCCAAACAGGCACAACTAACAATGAGCAGTTCTTC
CATSSQTGTTNNEQFF
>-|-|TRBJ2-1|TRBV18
TGTGCCAGCTCACCACCGCCAGGGACCGGTAGATACTATGAGCAGTTCTTC
CASSPPPGTGRYYEQFF
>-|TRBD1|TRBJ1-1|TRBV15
TGTGCCACCAGCAGAGGCCGGGGACAGGGGAAAGGGGAAGCTTTCTTT
CATSRGRGQGKGEAFF
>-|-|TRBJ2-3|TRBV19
TGTGCCAGTAGTATAGGAGGGTCAGATACGCAGTATTTT
CASSIGGSDTQYF
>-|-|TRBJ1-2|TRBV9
TGTGCCAGCAGCGCATCCACAGGGTTTCATGGCTACACCTTC
CASSASTGFHGYTF
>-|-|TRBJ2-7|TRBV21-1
TGTGCCAGCTTAGACAGGGCTTCCTACGAGCAGTACTTC
CASLDRASYEQYF
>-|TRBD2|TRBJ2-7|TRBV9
TGTGCCAGCAGCGCGGGGAGGGACTACGAGCAGTACTTC
CASSAGRDYEQYF
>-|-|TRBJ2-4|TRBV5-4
TGTGCCAGCAGCTTGCCTGGGGGAGCCAAAAACATTCAGTACTTC
CASSLPGGAKNIQYF
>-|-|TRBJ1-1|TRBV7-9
TGTGCCAGCAGCTTGGCCCTGGGAACTGAAGCTTTCTTT
CASSLALGTEAFF
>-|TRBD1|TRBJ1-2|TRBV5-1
TGCGCCAGCAGCTTGGAGGGACAGGGGTCCTATGGCTACACCTTC
CASSLEGQGSYGYTF